This T cell receptor beta chain derives from a study of a mutant IDH1 vaccine in newly diagnosed glioma. Study as a whole: Commencement of vaccination occurred 4-6 weeks following radiotherapy alone, or concurrently with temozolomide cycles. Treated patients, averaging roughly 44 years, were about 60% male and around 38% female. V12 occurred at week 35 and V13 at week 47.

Comments on this clone: Its antigen is unidentified.

TCRdb's table, derived via immunoSEQ multiplex PCR, lists solely in-frame clones and lacks some. Altogether about 67,000 clones are present, about four fifths being singletons, with the ten largest covering 3.8%. The time point was: week 47, end of study. All doses held 300 ug of mutant IDH1 20-mer peptide, with topical imiquimod. The study's findings and limits: Top-clonotype changes in peripheral T cells seemed unrelated to pseudoprogression.

Material: PBMCs, obtained from a glioma patient whose treatment included an IDH1 peptide vaccine. This receptor was obtained from a man younger than 40 with glioma.

The CDR3 here is CASGTQTRGQYF. The CDR3 bases are TGTGCCAGCGGAACTCAAACGCGCGGGCAGTACTTC. The genes are TRBV6-5 and TRBJ2-7, with D unresolved. The CDR3 contains 12 residues. Per germline, CDR1 MNHEY and CDR2 SVGAGI. V was trimmed by 8 bases and J by 9 bases, leaving 17 bases between them.